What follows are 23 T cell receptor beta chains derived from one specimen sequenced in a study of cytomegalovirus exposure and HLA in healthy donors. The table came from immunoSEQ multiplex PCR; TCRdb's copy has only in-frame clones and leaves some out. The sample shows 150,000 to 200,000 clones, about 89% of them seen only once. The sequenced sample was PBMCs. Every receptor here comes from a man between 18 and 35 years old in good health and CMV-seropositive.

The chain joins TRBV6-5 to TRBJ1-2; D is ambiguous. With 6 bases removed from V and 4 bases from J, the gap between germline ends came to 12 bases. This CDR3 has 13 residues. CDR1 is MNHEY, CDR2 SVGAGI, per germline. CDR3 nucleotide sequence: TGTGCCAGCAGCCGCGGACTCGTCTATGGCTACACCTTC. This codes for CASSRGLVYGYTF.

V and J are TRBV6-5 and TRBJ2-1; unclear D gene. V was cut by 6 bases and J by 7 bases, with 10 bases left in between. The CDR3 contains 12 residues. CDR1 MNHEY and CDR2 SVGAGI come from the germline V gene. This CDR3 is CASSPEANEQFF. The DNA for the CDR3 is TGTGCCAGCAGCCCTGAGGCTAATGAGCAGTTCTTC.

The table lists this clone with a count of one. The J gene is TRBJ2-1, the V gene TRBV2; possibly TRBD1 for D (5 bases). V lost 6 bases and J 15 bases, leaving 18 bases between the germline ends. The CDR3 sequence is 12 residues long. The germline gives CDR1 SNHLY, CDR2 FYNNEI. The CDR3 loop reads CASSFQGPGTFF. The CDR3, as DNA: TGTGCCAGCAGCTTTCAGGGCCCCGGCACGTTCTTC.

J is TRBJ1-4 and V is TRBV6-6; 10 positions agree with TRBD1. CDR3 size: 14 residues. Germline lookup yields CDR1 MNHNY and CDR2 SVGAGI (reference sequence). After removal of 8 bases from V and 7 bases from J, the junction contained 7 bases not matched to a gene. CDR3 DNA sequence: TGTGCCAGCGACAGGGGGCGCAATAGTGAAAAACTGTTTTTT. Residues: CASDRGRNSEKLFF.

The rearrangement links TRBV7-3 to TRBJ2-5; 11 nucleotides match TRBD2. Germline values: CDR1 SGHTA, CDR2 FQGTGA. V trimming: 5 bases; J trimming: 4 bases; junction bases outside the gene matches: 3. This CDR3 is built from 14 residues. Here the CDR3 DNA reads TGTGCCAGCAGCCCCGGGACTAGCGGAGAGACCCAGTACTTC. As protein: CASSPGTSGETQYF.

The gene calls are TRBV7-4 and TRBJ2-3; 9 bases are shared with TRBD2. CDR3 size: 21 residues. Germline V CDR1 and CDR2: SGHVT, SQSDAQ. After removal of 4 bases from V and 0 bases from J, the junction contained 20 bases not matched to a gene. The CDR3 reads CASSSRKGSGSPLSSTDTQYF. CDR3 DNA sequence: TGTGCCAGCAGCTCTCGGAAGGGTAGCGGGAGTCCTCTATCTAGCACAGATACGCAGTATTTT.

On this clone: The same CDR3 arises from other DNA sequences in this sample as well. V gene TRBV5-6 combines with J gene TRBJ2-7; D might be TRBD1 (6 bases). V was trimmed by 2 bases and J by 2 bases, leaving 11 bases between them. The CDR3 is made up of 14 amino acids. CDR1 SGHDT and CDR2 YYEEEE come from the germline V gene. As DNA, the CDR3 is TGTGCCAGCAGCTTTGGGCAGGGGACCTACGAGCAGTACTTC. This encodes CASSFGQGTYEQYF.

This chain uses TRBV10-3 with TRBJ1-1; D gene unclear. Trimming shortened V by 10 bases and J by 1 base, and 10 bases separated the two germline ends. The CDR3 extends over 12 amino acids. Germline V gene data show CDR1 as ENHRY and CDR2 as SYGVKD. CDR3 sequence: CATGAWNTEAFF. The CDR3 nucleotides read TGTGCCACGGGAGCTTGGAACACTGAAGCTTTCTTT.

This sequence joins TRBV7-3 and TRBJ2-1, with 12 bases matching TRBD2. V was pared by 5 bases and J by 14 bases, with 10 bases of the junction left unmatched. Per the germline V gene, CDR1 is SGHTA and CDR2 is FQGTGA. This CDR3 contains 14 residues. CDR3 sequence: CASSQGLAGDQKFF. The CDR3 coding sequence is TGTGCCAGCAGCCAGGGACTAGCGGGCGACCAGAAGTTCTTC.

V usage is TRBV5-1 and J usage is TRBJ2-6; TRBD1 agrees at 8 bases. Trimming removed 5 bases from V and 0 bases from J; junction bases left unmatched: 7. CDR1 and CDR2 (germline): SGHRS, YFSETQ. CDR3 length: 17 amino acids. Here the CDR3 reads CASRYRDRYSGANVLTF. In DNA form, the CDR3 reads TGCGCCAGCAGGTACCGGGACAGGTACTCTGGGGCCAACGTCCTGACTTTC.

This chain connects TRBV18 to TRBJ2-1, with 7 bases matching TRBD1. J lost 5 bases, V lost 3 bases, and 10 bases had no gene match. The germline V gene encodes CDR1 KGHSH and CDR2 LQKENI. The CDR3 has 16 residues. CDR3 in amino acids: CASSPYSRGLDNEQFF. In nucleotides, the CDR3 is TGTGCCAGCTCACCGTACTCTAGGGGGCTCGACAATGAGCAGTTCTTC.

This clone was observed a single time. The CDR3 region is CASSDRNTEAFF. In DNA, the CDR3 is TGTGCCAGCAGTGATAGGAACACTGAAGCTTTCTTT. J is TRBJ1-1 and V is TRBV2; D remains ambiguous. The germline V and J ends were trimmed by 3 bases and 1 base, with 3 bases remaining between them. The CDR3 covers 12 residues. The germline V gene encodes CDR1 SNHLY and CDR2 FYNNEI.

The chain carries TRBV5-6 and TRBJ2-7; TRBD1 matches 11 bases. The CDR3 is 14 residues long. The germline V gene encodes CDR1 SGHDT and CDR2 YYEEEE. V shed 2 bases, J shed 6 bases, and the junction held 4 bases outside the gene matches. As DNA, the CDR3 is TGTGCCAGCAGCTTTGGACAGGGGGCGGGCGAGCAGTACTTC. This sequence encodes CASSFGQGAGEQYF.

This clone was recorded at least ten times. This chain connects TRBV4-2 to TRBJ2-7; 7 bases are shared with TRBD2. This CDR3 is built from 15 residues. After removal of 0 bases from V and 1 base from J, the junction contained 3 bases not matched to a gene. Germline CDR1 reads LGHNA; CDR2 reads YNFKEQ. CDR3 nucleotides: TGTGCCAGCAGCCAAGACCTAGCGGAATCCTACGAGCAGTACTTC. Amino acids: CASSQDLAESYEQYF.

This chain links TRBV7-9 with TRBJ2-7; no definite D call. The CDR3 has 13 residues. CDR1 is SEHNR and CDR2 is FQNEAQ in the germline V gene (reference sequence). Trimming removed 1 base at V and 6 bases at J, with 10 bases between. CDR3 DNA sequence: TGTGCCAGCAGCTTAGTTCCAGGATTCGAGCAGTACTTC. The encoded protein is CASSLVPGFEQYF.

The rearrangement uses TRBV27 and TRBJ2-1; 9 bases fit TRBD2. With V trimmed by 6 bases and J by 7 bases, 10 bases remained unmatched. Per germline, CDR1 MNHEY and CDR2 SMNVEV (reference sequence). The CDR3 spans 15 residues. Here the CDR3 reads CASRSGLAGFNEQFF. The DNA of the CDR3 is TGTGCCAGCAGGTCCGGGCTAGCGGGATTTAATGAGCAGTTCTTC.

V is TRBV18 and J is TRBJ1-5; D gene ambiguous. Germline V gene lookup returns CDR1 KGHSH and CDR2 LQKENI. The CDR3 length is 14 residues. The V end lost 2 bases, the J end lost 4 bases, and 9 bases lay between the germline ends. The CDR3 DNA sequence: TGTGCCAGCTCACCAACCAGTTCTAATCAGCCCCAGCATTTT. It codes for CASSPTSSNQPQHF.

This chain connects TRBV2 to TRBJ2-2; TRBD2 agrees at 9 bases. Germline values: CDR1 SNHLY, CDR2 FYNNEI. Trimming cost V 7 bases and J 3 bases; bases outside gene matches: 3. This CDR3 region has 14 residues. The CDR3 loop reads CASILAGHTGELFF. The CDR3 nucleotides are TGTGCCAGCATTCTAGCGGGACACACCGGGGAGCTGTTTTTT.

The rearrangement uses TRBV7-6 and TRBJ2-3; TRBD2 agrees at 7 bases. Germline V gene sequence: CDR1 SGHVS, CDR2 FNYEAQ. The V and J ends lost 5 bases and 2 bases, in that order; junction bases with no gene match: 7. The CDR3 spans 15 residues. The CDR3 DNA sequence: TGTGCCAGCAGCCTAAGACTAGCTAACACAGATACGCAGTATTTT. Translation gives CASSLRLANTDTQYF.

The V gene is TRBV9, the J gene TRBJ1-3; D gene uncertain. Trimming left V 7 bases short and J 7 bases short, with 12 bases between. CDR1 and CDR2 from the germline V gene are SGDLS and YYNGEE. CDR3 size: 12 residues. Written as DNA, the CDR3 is TGTGCCAGCGAGGGTTTCGGGAACACCATATATTTT. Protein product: CASEGFGNTIYF.

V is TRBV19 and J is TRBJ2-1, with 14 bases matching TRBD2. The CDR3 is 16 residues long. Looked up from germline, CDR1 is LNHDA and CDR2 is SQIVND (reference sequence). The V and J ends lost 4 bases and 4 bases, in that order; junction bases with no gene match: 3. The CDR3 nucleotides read TGTGCCAGTAGTAGACTAGCGGGAGGGCTTTACAATGAGCAGTTCTTC. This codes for CASSRLAGGLYNEQFF. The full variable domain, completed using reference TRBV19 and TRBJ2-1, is DGGITQSPKYLFRKEGQNVTLSCEQNLNHDAMYWYRQDPGQGLRLIYYSQIVNDFQKGDIAEGYSVSREKKESFPLTVTSAQKNPTAFYLCASSRLAGGLYNEQFFGPGTRLTVL.

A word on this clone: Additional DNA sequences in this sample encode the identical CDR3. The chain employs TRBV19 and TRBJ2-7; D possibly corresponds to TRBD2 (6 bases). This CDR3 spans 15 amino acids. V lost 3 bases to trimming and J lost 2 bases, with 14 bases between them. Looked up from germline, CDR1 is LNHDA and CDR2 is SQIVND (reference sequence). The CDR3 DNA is TGTGCCAGTAGTATCGGCCCCGGGACTGCCTACGAGCAGTACTTC. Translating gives CASSIGPGTAYEQYF.

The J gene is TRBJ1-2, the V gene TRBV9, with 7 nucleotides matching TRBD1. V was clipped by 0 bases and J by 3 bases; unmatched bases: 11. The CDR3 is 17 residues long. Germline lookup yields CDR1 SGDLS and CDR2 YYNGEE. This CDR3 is CASSVGFMTGSHYGYTF. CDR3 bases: TGTGCCAGCAGCGTAGGGTTTATGACAGGGTCGCACTATGGCTACACCTTC.